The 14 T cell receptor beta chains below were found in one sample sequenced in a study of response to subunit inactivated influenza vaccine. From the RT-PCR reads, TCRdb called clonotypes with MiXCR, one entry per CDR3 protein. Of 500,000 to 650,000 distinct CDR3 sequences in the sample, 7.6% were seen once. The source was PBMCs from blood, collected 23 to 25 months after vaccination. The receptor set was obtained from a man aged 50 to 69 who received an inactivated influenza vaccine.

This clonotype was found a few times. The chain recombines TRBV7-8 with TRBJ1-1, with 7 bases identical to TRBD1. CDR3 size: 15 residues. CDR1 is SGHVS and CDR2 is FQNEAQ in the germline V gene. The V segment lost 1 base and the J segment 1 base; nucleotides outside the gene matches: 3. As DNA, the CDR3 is TGTGCCAGCAGCTTAGTAGGGACAGCGAACACTGAAGCTTTCTTT. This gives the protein CASSLVGTANTEAFF.

CDR3 DNA: TGCGCCAGCACCCTGGGGGGTTACTATGGCTACACCTTC. Protein product: CASTLGGYYGYTF. The chain carries TRBV23-1 and TRBJ1-2, with D possibly matching TRBD1 (5 bases). TRBV23-1 is given ORF status, its function remaining uncertain. CDR3 length: 13 amino acids. Between the trimmed V and J ends, which lost 7 bases and 3 bases, there was a span of 12 bases.

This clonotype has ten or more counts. The CDR3 loop reads CASSASTVYGYTF. CDR3 in DNA: TGTGCCAGCAGCGCCTCGACAGTGTATGGCTACACCTTC. V and J are TRBV12-3 or TRBV12-4 and TRBJ1-2, with a tentative D call TRBD1 (5 bases). CDR3 length equals 13 residues. V dropped 6 bases and J dropped 5 bases, with 13 bases sitting between them.

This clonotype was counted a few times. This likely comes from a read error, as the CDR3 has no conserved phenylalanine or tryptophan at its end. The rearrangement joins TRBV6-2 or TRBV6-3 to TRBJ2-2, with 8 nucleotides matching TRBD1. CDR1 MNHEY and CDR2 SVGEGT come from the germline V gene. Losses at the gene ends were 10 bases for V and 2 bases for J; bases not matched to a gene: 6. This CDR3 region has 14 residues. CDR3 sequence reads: CATGDRRNTGELFY. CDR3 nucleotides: TGTGCCACCGGGGACAGGAGAAACACCGGGGAGCTGTTTTAT.

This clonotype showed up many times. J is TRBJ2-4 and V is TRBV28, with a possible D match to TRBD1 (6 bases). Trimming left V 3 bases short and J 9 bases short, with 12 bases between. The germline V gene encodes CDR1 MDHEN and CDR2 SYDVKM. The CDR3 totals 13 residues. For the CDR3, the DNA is TGTGCCAGCAGTTTCACAGGGTGGAGCATTCAGTACTTC. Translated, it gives CASSFTGWSIQYF.

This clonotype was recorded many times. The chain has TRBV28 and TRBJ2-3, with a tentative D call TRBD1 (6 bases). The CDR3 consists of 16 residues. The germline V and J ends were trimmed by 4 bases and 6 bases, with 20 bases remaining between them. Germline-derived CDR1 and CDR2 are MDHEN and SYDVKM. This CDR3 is CASSSLGTGSPDTQYF. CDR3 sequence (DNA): TGTGCCAGCAGTTCTCTAGGAACAGGGAGCCCTGATACGCAGTATTTT.

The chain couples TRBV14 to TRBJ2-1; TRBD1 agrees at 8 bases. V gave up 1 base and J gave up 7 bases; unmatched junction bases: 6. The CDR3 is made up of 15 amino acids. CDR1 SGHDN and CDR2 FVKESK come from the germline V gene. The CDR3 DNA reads TGTGCCAGCAGCCAAGTGGGACAGGTTCTAAATGAGCAGTTCTTC. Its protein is CASSQVGQVLNEQFF.

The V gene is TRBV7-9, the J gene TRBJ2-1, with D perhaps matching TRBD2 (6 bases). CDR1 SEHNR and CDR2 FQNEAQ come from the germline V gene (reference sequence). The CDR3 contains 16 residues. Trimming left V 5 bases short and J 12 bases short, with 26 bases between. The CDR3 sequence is CASSPLAGGALLLQFF. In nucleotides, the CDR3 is TGTGCCAGCAGCCCACTAGCTGGGGGAGCTTTGTTGCTGCAGTTCTTC.

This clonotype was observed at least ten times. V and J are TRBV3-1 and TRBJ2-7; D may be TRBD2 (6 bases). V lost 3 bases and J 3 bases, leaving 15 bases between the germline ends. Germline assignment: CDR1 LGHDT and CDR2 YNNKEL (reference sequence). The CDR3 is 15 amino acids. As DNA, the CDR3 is TGTGCCAGCAGCCAGGGTCTAGCGCCCTTCTACGAGCAGTACTTC. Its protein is CASSQGLAPFYEQYF.

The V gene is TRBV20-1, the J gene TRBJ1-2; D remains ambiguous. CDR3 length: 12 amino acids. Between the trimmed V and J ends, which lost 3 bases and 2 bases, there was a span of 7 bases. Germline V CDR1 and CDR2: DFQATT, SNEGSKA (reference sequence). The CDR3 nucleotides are TGCAGTGCTAGCGGGGAGAACTATGGCTACACCTTC. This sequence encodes CSASGENYGYTF.

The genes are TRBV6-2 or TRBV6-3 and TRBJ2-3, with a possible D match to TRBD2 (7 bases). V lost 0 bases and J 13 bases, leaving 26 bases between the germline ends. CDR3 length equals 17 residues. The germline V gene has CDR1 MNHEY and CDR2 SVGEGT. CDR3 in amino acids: CASSYSRGTVRGLRKYF. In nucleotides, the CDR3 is TGTGCCAGCAGTTACTCGCGAGGAACGGTCAGGGGACTAAGGAAGTATTTT.

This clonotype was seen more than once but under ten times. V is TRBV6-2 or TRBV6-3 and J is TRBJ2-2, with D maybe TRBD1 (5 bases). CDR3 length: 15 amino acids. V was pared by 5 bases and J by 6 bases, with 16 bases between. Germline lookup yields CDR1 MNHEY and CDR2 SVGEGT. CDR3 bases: TGTGCCAGCAGTCAGGTCAGGACACGGCCCGGGGAGCTGTTTTTT. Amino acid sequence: CASSQVRTRPGELFF.

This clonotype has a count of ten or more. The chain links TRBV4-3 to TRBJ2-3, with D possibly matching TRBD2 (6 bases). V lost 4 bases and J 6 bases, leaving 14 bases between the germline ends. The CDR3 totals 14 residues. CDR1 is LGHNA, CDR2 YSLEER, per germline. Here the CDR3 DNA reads TGCGCCAGCAGCCTGGGACTCGTTTCGGATACGCAGTATTTT. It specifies CASSLGLVSDTQYF.

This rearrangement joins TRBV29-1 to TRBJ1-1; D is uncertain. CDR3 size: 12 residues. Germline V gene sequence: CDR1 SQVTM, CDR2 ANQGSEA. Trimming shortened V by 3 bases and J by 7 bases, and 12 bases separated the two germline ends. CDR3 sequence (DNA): TGCAGCGTTGATACCATGGACCGTGAAGCTTTCTTT. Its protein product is CSVDTMDREAFF.